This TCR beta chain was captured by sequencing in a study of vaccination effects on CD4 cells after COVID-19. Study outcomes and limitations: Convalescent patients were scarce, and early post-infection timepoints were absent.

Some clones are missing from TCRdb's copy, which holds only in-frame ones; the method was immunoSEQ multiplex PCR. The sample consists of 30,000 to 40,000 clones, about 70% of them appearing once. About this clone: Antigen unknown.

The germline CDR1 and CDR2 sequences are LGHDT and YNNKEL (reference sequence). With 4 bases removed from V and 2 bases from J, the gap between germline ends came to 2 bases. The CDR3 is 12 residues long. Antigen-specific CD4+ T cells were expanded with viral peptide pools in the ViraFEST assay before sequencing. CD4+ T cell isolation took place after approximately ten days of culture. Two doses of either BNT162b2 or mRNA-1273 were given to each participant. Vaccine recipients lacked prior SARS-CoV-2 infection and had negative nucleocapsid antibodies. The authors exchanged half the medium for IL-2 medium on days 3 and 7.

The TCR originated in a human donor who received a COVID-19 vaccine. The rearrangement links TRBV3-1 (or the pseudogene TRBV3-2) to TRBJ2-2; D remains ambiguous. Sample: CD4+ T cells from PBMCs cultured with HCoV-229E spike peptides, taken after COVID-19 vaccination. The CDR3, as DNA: TGTGCCAGCAGCCTCAACACCGGGGAGCTGTTTTTT. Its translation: CASSLNTGELFF.